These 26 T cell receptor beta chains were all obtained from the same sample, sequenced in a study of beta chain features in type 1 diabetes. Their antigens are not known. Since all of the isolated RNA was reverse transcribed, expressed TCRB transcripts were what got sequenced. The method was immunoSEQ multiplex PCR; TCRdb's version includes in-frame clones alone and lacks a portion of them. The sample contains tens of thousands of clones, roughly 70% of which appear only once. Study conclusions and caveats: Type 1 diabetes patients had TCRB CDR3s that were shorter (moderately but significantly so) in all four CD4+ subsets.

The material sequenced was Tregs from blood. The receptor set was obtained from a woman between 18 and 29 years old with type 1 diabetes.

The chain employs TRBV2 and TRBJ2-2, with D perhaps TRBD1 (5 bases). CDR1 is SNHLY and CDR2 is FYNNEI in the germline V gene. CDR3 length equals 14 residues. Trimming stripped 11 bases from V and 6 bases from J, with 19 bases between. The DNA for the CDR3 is TGTGCCGGCCGGCAGGGCGATCATGCCGGGGAGCTGTTTTTT. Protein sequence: CAGRQGDHAGELFF.

CDR3 loop: CASSSRGSNEQYF. CDR3 sequence (DNA): TGTGCCAGTAGTTCCCGGGGGAGCAACGAGCAGTACTTC. The chain combines TRBV19 with TRBJ2-7, with D maybe TRBD2 (6 bases). The CDR3 spans 13 residues. Germline-derived CDR1 and CDR2 are LNHDA and SQIVND (reference sequence). The V end was cut by 5 bases, the J end by 5 bases, with 13 bases between.

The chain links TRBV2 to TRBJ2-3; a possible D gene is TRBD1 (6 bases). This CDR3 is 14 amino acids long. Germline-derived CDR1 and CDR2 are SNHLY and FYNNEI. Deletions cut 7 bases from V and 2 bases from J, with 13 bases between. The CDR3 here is CASTGQAFTDTQYF. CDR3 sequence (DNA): TGTGCCAGCACGGGACAAGCCTTCACAGATACGCAGTATTTT.

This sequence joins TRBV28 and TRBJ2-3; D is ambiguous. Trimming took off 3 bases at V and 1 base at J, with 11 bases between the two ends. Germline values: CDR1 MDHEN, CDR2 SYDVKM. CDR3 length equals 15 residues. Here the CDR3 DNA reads TGTGCCAGCAGTTTTCGGCGGAAACGCACAGATACGCAGTATTTT. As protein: CASSFRRKRTDTQYF.

CDR3 sequence (DNA): TGTGCCAGCAGCGTAGAAGCGGGGGGGCCGGATACGCAGTATTTT. It codes for CASSVEAGGPDTQYF. V gene TRBV9 combines with J gene TRBJ2-3; 10 nucleotides line up with TRBD2. The CDR3 runs 15 residues. Trimming at V came to 0 bases and at J to 6 bases, leaving 4 bases not matched to a gene. The germline CDR1 and CDR2 sequences are SGDLS and YYNGEE.

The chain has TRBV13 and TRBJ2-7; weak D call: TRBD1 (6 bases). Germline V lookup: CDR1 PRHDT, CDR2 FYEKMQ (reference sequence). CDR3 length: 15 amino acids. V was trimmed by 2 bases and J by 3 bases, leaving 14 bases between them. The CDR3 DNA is TGTGCCAGCAGCTTAAAGACAGGCGTCTTCTACGAGCAGTACTTC. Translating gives CASSLKTGVFYEQYF. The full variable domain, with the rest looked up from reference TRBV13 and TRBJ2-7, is AAGVIQSPRHLIKEKRETATLKCYPIPRHDTVYWYQQGPGQDPQFLISFYEKMQSDKGSIPDRFSAQQFSDYHSELNMSSLELGDSALYFCASSLKTGVFYEQYFGPGTRLTVT.

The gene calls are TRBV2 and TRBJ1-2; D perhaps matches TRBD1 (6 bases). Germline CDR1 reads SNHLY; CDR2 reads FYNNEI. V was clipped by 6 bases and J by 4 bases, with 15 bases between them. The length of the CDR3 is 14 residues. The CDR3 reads CASRTRGVGYGYTF. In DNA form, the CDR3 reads TGTGCCAGCAGAACCAGGGGAGTGGGCTATGGCTACACCTTC. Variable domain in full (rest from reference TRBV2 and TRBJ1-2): EPEVTQTPSHQVTQMGQEVILRCVPISNHLYFYWYRQILGQKVEFLVSFYNNEISEKSEIFDDQFSVERPDGSNFTLKIRSTKLEDSAMYFCASRTRGVGYGYTFGSGTRLTVV.

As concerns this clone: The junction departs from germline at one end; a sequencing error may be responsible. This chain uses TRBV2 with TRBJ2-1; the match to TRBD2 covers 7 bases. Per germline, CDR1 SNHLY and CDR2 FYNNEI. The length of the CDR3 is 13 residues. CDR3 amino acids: CASLADSYNGQFF. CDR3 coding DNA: TGTGCCAGCCTAGCGGACTCCTACAATGGGCAGTTCTTC.

The CDR3 loop reads CASTSRDNQPQHF. Written as DNA, the CDR3 is TGTGCCAGCACGTCGAGGGACAATCAGCCCCAGCATTTT. This chain uses TRBV2 with TRBJ1-5; D is ambiguous. CDR1 is SNHLY, CDR2 FYNNEI, per germline. The CDR3 spans 13 residues. V lost 7 bases and J lost 3, with 10 bases in between. Variable domain in full (rest from reference TRBV2 and TRBJ1-5): EPEVTQTPSHQVTQMGQEVILRCVPISNHLYFYWYRQILGQKVEFLVSFYNNEISEKSEIFDDQFSVERPDGSNFTLKIRSTKLEDSAMYFCASTSRDNQPQHFGDGTRLSIL.

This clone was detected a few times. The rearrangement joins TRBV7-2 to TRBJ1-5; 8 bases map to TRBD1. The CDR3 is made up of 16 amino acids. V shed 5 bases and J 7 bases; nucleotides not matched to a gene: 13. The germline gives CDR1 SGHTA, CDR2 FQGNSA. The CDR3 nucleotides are TGTGCCAGCAGCCCGCACATGACAGGGGTCGGGCAGCCCCAGCATTTT. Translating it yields CASSPHMTGVGQPQHF.

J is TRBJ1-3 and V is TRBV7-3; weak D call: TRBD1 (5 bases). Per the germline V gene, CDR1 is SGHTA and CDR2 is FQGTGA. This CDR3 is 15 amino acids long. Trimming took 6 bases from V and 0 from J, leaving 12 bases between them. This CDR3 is CASSRDSSSGNTIYF. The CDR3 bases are TGTGCCAGCAGTAGGGACTCAAGCTCTGGAAACACCATATATTTT.

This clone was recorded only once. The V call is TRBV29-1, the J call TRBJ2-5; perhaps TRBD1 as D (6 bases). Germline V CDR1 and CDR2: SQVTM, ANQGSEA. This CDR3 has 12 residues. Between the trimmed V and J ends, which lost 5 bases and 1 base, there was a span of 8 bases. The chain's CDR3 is CSVRDTQETQYF. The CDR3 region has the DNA TGCAGCGTTCGGGACACCCAAGAGACCCAGTACTTC.

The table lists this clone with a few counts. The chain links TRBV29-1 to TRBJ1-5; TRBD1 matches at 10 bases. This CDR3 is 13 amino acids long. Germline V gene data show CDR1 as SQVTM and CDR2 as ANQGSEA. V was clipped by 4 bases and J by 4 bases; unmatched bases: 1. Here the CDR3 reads CSVGDRGNQPQHF. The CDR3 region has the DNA TGCAGCGTTGGGGACAGGGGTAATCAGCCCCAGCATTTT.

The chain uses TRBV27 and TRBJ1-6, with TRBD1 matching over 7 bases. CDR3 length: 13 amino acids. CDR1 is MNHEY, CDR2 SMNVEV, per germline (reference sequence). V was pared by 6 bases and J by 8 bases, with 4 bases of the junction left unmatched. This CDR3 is CASSRTGDSPLHF. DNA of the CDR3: TGTGCCAGCAGCCGGACAGGAGATTCACCCCTCCACTTT.

CDR3 nucleotide sequence: TGTGCCAGCGTCGAGAGGAAAAAACTGTTTTTT. As protein: CASVERKKLFF. V and J are TRBV6-6 and TRBJ1-4; D unresolved. Germline V gene data show CDR1 as MNHNY and CDR2 as SVGAGI (reference sequence). The germline V and J ends were trimmed by 8 bases and 9 bases, with 10 bases remaining between them. This CDR3 has 11 amino acids.

The CDR3 sequence: CASSVQTGDGNTIYF. CDR3 nucleotides: TGTGCCAGCAGCGTACAGACGGGAGACGGAAACACCATATATTTT. The V call is TRBV9, the J call TRBJ1-3, with D unclear. Germline V gene lookup returns CDR1 SGDLS and CDR2 YYNGEE. V lost 1 base, J lost 4 bases, and 12 bases lay in between. The CDR3 runs to 15 residues.

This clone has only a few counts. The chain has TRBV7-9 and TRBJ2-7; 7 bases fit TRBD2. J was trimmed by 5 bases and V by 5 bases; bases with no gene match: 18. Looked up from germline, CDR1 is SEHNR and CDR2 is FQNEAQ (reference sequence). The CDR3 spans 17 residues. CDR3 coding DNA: TGTGCCAGCAGCCAAGGCTGGGGGGAGGGCGATTGGAACGAGCAGTACTTC. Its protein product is CASSQGWGEGDWNEQYF.

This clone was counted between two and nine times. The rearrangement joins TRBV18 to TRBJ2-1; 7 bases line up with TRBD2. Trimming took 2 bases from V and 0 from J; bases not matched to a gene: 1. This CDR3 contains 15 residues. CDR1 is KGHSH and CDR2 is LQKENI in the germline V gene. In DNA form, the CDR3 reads TGTGCCAGCTCACCAGGCGGGAGCTCCTACAATGAGCAGTTCTTC. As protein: CASSPGGSSYNEQFF. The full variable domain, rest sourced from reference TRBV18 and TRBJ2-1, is NAGVMQNPRHLVRRRGQEARLRCSPMKGHSHVYWYRQLPEEGLKFMVYLQKENIIDESGMPKERFSAEFPKEGPSILRIQQVVRGDSAAYFCASSPGGSSYNEQFFGPGTRLTVL.

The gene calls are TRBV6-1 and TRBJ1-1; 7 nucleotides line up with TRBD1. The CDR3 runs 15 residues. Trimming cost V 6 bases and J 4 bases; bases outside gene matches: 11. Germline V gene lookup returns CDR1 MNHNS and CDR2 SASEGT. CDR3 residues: CASRLTGTVGTEAFF. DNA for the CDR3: TGTGCCAGCAGGCTTACCGGGACAGTTGGCACTGAAGCTTTCTTT.

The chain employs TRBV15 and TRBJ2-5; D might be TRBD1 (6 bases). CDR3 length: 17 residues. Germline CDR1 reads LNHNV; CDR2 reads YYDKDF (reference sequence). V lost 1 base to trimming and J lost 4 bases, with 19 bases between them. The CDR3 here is CATSRARAQGVRETQYF. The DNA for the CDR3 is TGTGCCACCAGCAGAGCAAGGGCACAGGGAGTCCGAGAGACCCAGTACTTC.

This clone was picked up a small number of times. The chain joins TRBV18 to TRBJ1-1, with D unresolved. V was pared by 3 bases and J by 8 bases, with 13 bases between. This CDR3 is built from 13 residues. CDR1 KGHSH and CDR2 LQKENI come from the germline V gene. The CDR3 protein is CASSPQNEGEAFF. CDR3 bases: TGTGCCAGCTCACCGCAGAATGAGGGCGAAGCTTTCTTT. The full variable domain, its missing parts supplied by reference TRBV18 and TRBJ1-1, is NAGVMQNPRHLVRRRGQEARLRCSPMKGHSHVYWYRQLPEEGLKFMVYLQKENIIDESGMPKERFSAEFPKEGPSILRIQQVVRGDSAAYFCASSPQNEGEAFFGQGTRLTVV.

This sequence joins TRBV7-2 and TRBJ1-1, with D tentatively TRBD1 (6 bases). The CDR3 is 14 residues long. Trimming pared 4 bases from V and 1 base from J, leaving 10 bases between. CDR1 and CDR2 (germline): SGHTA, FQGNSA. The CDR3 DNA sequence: TGTGCCAGCAGCTGGTGGACAGAGAACACTGAAGCTTTCTTT. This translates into CASSWWTENTEAFF. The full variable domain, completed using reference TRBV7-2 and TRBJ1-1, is GAGVSQSPSNKVTEKGKDVELRCDPISGHTALYWYRQSLGQGLEFLIYFQGNSAPDKSGLPSDRFSAERTGGSVSTLTIQRTQQEDSAVYLCASSWWTENTEAFFGQGTRLTVV.

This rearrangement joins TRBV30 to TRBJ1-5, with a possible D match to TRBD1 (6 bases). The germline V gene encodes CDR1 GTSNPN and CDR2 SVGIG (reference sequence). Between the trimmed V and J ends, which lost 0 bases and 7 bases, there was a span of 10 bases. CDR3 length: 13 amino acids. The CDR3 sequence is CAWSVQGKQPQHF. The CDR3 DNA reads TGTGCCTGGAGTGTACAGGGAAAACAGCCCCAGCATTTT. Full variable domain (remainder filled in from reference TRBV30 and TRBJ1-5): SQTIHQWPATLVQPVGSPLSLECTVEGTSNPNLYWYRQAAGRGLQLLFYSVGIGQISSEVPQNLSASRPQDRQFILSSKKLLLSDSGFYLCAWSVQGKQPQHFGDGTRLSIL.

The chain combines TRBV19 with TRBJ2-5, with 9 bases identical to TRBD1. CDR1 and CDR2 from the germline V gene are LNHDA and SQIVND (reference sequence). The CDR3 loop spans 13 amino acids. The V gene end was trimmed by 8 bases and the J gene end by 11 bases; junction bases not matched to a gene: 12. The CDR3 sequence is CASSGTGSGEQYF. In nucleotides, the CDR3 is TGTGCCAGTTCCGGGACAGGGTCGGGGGAGCAGTACTTC. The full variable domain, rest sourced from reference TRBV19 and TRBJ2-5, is DGGITQSPKYLFRKEGQNVTLSCEQNLNHDAMYWYRQDPGQGLRLIYYSQIVNDFQKGDIAEGYSVSREKKESFPLTVTSAQKNPTAFYLCASSGTGSGEQYFGPGTRLLVL.

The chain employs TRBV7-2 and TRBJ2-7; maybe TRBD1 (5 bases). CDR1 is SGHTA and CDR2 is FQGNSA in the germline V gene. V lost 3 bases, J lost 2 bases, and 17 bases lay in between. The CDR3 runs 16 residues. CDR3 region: CASSFSRDRNTYEQYF. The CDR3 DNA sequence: TGTGCCAGCAGCTTTTCGAGAGACAGAAATACCTACGAGCAGTACTTC.

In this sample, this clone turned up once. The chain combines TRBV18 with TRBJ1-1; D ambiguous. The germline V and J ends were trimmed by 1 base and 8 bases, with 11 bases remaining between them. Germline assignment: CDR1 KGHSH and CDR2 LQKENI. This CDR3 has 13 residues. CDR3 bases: TGTGCCAGCTCACCACTCTCGAGGGCCGAAGCTTTCTTT. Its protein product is CASSPLSRAEAFF.